The rows below give T cell receptor beta chains drawn from one sample of a study of identical twins. TCRdb used MiXCR to reprocess the 5' RACE reads, holding one entry per CDR3 protein. The top ten clones hold under 0.35% of a sample with around 1.7 million distinct CDR3 sequences, about 32% of them seen once. The sequenced sample was cord blood. These receptors all come from a newborn girl in good health. Both conserved end residues are part of each CDR3. The order of the fields is J gene, D gene, V gene, clone size, CDR3 protein, CDR3 DNA. D genes are given only for firm matches. Not all rows give a size; the values are once, few, many and, for expanded clones, a class.

J: TRBJ1-1
D: -
V: TRBV28
size: -
CDR3: CASSFFPRGNTEAFF
DNA: TGTGCCAGCAGTTTTTTTCCTCGGGGGAACACTGAAGCTTTCTTT

J: TRBJ1-2
D: TRBD1
V: TRBV4-1
size: -
CDR3: CASSPTTRTGGSGYTF
DNA: TGCGCCAGCAGCCCAACGACGCGGACAGGGGGTTCTGGCTACACCTTC

J: TRBJ2-1
D: -
V: TRBV5-1
size: -
CDR3: CASSSRSHNEQFF
DNA: TGCGCCAGCAGCTCTAGGAGCCACAATGAGCAGTTCTTC

J: TRBJ2-3
D: -
V: TRBV12-3/TRBV12-4
size: -
CDR3: CASSPLRREDTQYF
DNA: TGTGCCAGCAGCCCACTTAGGAGGGAAGATACGCAGTATTTT

J: TRBJ2-3
D: TRBD2
V: TRBV28
size: -
CDR3: CASSGSSGITDTQYF
DNA: TGTGCCAGCAGTGGGAGTAGCGGGATCACAGATACGCAGTATTTT

J: TRBJ2-7
D: TRBD1
V: TRBV10-3
size: -
CDR3: CAINRGQAGPYEQYF
DNA: TGTGCCATCAATAGGGGACAGGCTGGACCCTACGAGCAGTACTTC

J: TRBJ1-5
D: -
V: TRBV6-1
size: few
CDR3: CASSLGRQPNQPQHF
DNA: TGTGCCAGCAGTTTGGGGCGACAGCCAAATCAGCCCCAGCATTTT

J: TRBJ2-7
D: TRBD2
V: TRBV9
size: few
CDR3: CASTPGGSRFNEQYF
DNA: TGTGCCAGCACCCCGGGCGGGAGTCGTTTTAACGAGCAGTACTTC

J: TRBJ2-7
D: -
V: TRBV4-1
size: -
CDR3: CASSQGRQSSYNEQYF
DNA: TGCGCCAGCAGCCAAGGAAGACAGAGCTCCTACAATGAGCAGTACTTC

J: TRBJ2-5
D: -
V: TRBV12-3/TRBV12-4
size: -
CDR3: CASRIRGGETQYF
DNA: TGTGCCAGCAGGATAAGGGGTGGGGAGACCCAGTACTTC

J: TRBJ2-5
D: -
V: TRBV5-1
size: -
CDR3: CASSLEGSGTQYF
DNA: TGCGCCAGCAGCTTGGAGGGTTCTGGGACCCAGTACTTC

J: TRBJ2-5
D: -
V: TRBV5-1
size: few
CDR3: CASSSEQGQETQYF
DNA: TGCGCCAGCAGCTCCGAGCAGGGACAAGAGACCCAGTACTTC

J: TRBJ2-4
D: -
V: TRBV9
size: -
CDR3: CAGSVGGLLENIQYF
DNA: TGTGCCGGCAGCGTAGGAGGGCTTCTGGAAAACATTCAGTACTTC

J: TRBJ2-3
D: -
V: TRBV2
size: few
CDR3: CASSPRDLADTQYF
DNA: TGTGCCAGCAGCCCAAGGGACTTAGCGGATACGCAGTATTTT

J: TRBJ1-3
D: -
V: TRBV7-2
size: -
CDR3: CASSLGPGAGNTIYF
DNA: TGTGCCAGCAGCTTAGGGCCGGGGGCTGGAAACACCATATATTTT

J: TRBJ1-2
D: -
V: TRBV11-2
size: few
CDR3: CASSQIRTGPNNYGYTF
DNA: TGTGCCAGCAGTCAAATCCGAACGGGGCCGAACAACTATGGCTACACCTTC

J: TRBJ2-3
D: TRBD2
V: TRBV20-1
size: -
CDR3: CSARNWRGLLTDTQYF
DNA: TGCAGTGCTAGAAATTGGCGGGGACTACTCACAGATACGCAGTATTTT

J: TRBJ2-4
D: TRBD2
V: TRBV20-1
size: -
CDR3: CSAPLAGPKGAKNIQYF
DNA: TGCAGTGCTCCACTAGCGGGTCCCAAGGGGGCCAAAAACATTCAGTACTTC

J: TRBJ2-4
D: -
V: TRBV27
size: few
CDR3: CASSPRTALAKNIQYF
DNA: TGTGCCAGCAGTCCGAGGACAGCTTTAGCCAAAAACATTCAGTACTTC

J: TRBJ1-1
D: TRBD1
V: TRBV3-1
size: -
CDR3: CASSQDQGGLNTEAFF
DNA: TGTGCCAGCAGCCAAGATCAGGGGGGCTTAAACACTGAAGCTTTCTTT

J: TRBJ1-1
D: TRBD1
V: TRBV5-1
size: -
CDR3: CASSLVTGRNTEAFF
DNA: TGCGCCAGCAGCTTGGTGACAGGGAGGAACACTGAAGCTTTCTTT

J: TRBJ1-5
D: -
V: TRBV5-1
size: few
CDR3: CASSSTGSSQPQHF
DNA: TGCGCCAGCAGCTCGACAGGTTCCAGTCAGCCCCAGCATTTT

J: TRBJ2-3
D: -
V: TRBV7-2
size: -
CDR3: CASSSRLVVTQYF
DNA: TGTGCCAGCAGCTCAAGACTAGTAGTTACGCAGTATTTT

J: TRBJ2-3
D: TRBD2
V: TRBV12-3/TRBV12-4
size: -
CDR3: CASSLAKRGGLDTQYF
DNA: TGTGCCAGCAGTTTAGCTAAGCGGGGGGGCCTAGATACGCAGTATTTT

J: TRBJ2-6
D: -
V: TRBV20-1
size: -
CDR3: CSARLSGANVLTF
DNA: TGCAGTGCGAGGCTATCTGGGGCCAACGTCCTGACTTTC

J: TRBJ2-3
D: TRBD1
V: TRBV10-3
size: many
CDR3: CAISGQGSTDTQYF
DNA: TGTGCCATCAGCGGACAGGGTTCCACAGATACGCAGTATTTT

J: TRBJ1-4
D: -
V: TRBV27
size: -
CDR3: CASSLYGRVREKLFF
DNA: TGTGCCAGCAGTTTATACGGCAGGGTGCGGGAAAAACTGTTTTTT

J: TRBJ2-1
D: TRBD2
V: TRBV4-1
size: few
CDR3: CASSRMTSGRSNEQFF
DNA: TGCGCCAGCAGCCGGATGACTAGCGGGAGATCCAATGAGCAGTTCTTC

J: TRBJ2-5
D: TRBD2
V: TRBV27
size: few
CDR3: CASSLRDYPQETQYF
DNA: TGTGCCAGCAGTCTGCGGGACTACCCTCAAGAGACCCAGTACTTC

J: TRBJ2-7
D: TRBD2
V: TRBV20-1
size: -
CDR3: CSAAGGSYNEQYF
DNA: TGCAGTGCCGCGGGAGGCTCCTACAATGAGCAGTACTTC

J: TRBJ1-1
D: -
V: TRBV10-3
size: -
CDR3: CASGGTRGYTEAFF
DNA: TGTGCCTCCGGGGGCACCCGGGGGTACACTGAAGCTTTCTTT

J: TRBJ2-5
D: TRBD1
V: TRBV24-1
size: few
CDR3: CATSEGQGETQYF
DNA: TGTGCCACCAGTGAAGGACAGGGAGAGACCCAGTACTTC

J: TRBJ2-1
D: -
V: TRBV7-9
size: -
CDR3: CASSLSGTLAYNEQFF
DNA: TGTGCCAGCAGCTTATCTGGGACATTGGCCTACAATGAGCAGTTCTTC

J: TRBJ2-7
D: -
V: TRBV4-2
size: many
CDR3: CASSQDLYEQYF
DNA: TGTGCCAGCAGCCAAGACCTCTACGAGCAGTACTTC

J: TRBJ2-7
D: -
V: TRBV7-2
size: few
CDR3: CASSLLPLTTGYEQYF
DNA: TGTGCCAGCAGCTTACTACCCCTCACGACAGGTTACGAGCAGTACTTC

J: TRBJ1-2
D: TRBD1
V: TRBV9
size: -
CDR3: CASSATGKGDGYTF
DNA: TGTGCCAGCAGCGCGACAGGGAAAGGTGATGGCTACACCTTC

J: TRBJ2-1
D: -
V: TRBV7-9
size: -
CDR3: CASSLSGSEQSF
DNA: TGTGCCAGCAGCTTATCGGGGAGCGAGCAGTCCTTC

J: TRBJ1-2
D: TRBD1
V: TRBV3-1
size: -
CDR3: CASRPDREDNYGYTF
DNA: TGTGCCAGCAGACCGGACAGGGAGGACAACTATGGCTACACCTTC

J: TRBJ2-7
D: -
V: TRBV28
size: -
CDR3: CASSLAAAIYEQYF
DNA: TGTGCCAGCAGTTTAGCGGCAGCCATCTACGAGCAGTACTTC

J: TRBJ2-7
D: -
V: TRBV5-1
size: -
CDR3: CASSLLSAGTYEQYF
DNA: TGCGCCAGCAGCTTGCTCTCGGCGGGAACCTACGAGCAGTACTTC

J: TRBJ2-7
D: -
V: TRBV5-1
size: many
CDR3: CASSLGQNSYEQYF
DNA: TGCGCCAGCAGCTTGGGACAAAACTCCTACGAGCAGTACTTC

J: TRBJ2-1
D: TRBD2
V: TRBV4-2
size: -
CDR3: CASSQDGLAGVWEQFF
DNA: TGTGCCAGCAGCCAAGATGGGCTAGCGGGGGTCTGGGAGCAGTTCTTC

J: TRBJ2-7
D: TRBD2
V: TRBV19
size: -
CDR3: CASSIGAGVYERYF
DNA: TGTGCCAGTAGTATTGGCGCGGGGGTCTACGAGCGGTACTTC

J: TRBJ2-7
D: -
V: TRBV7-2
size: -
CDR3: CASSPGTRLHEQYF
DNA: TGTGCCAGCAGCCCCGGGACTCGGCTCCACGAGCAGTACTTC

J: TRBJ1-5
D: -
V: TRBV6-2/TRBV6-3
size: few
CDR3: CASSGQIHYSNQPQHF
DNA: TGTGCCAGCTCAGGACAGATCCATTATAGCAATCAGCCCCAGCATTTT

J: TRBJ1-2
D: TRBD1
V: TRBV20-1
size: -
CDR3: CSAPPRGQNLYGYTF
DNA: TGCAGTGCCCCCCCGAGGGGACAGAACCTCTATGGCTACACCTTC

J: TRBJ1-2
D: -
V: TRBV20-1
size: few
CDR3: CSARGEGTYGYTF
DNA: TGCAGTGCTAGAGGGGAGGGTACCTATGGCTACACCTTC

J: TRBJ2-5
D: -
V: TRBV11-2
size: -
CDR3: CASSLDFGVQETQYF
DNA: TGTGCCAGCAGCTTAGATTTTGGGGTCCAAGAGACCCAGTACTTC

J: TRBJ2-3
D: -
V: TRBV20-1
size: -
CDR3: CSAPTGTNIAADTQYF
DNA: TGCAGTGCTCCCACCGGGACCAACATTGCAGCAGATACGCAGTATTTT

J: TRBJ2-7
D: TRBD1
V: TRBV27
size: few
CDR3: CASSLPGQATYEQYF
DNA: TGTGCCAGCAGTCTTCCGGGACAGGCCACCTACGAGCAGTACTTC

J: TRBJ2-1
D: TRBD1
V: TRBV18
size: few
CDR3: CASSPVGTGVYNEQFF
DNA: TGTGCCAGCTCACCAGTGGGGACAGGGGTTTACAATGAGCAGTTCTTC

J: TRBJ1-4
D: TRBD1
V: TRBV9
size: -
CDR3: CASSQDRGQEKLFF
DNA: TGTGCCAGCAGCCAGGACAGGGGGCAGGAAAAACTGTTTTTT

J: TRBJ2-4
D: -
V: TRBV7-2
size: -
CDR3: CASSLEGAWYEQYF
DNA: TGTGCCAGCAGCTTAGAAGGGGCTTGGTATGAGCAGTACTTC

J: TRBJ2-4
D: TRBD1
V: TRBV18
size: few
CDR3: CASSKTGPEAKNIQYF
DNA: TGTGCCAGCTCAAAGACAGGGCCCGAAGCCAAAAACATTCAGTACTTC